This passage covers 14 T cell receptor beta chains from one sample sequenced in a study of T cell changes during pregnancy in multiple sclerosis. Using immunoSEQ multiplex PCR, the repertoire was profiled, and TCRdb retains in-frame clones only, with some absent. The sample has tens of thousands of clones, roughly 92% seen once. This specimen was peripheral blood, taken in the second trimester of pregnancy. The receptors here all came from a female donor with multiple sclerosis, enrolled in a pregnancy study.

J is TRBJ2-3 and V is TRBV5-1, with 11 nucleotides matching TRBD2. CDR1 and CDR2 from the germline V gene are SGHRS and YFSETQ. This CDR3 is built from 15 residues. V lost 1 base, J lost 5 bases, and 3 bases stayed unmatched. The CDR3 DNA follows: TGCGCCAGCAGCTTGACTAGCGGGGGTGGAGATACGCAGTATTTT. Residues: CASSLTSGGGDTQYF. The variable domain in full, completed from reference TRBV5-1 and TRBJ2-3, reads KAGVTQTPRYLIKTRGQQVTLSCSPISGHRSVSWYQQTPGQGLQFLFEYFSETQRNKGNFPGRFSGRQFSNSRSEMNVSTLELGDSALYLCASSLTSGGGDTQYFGPGTRLTVL.

J is TRBJ2-2 and V is TRBV7-9; 8 nucleotides agree with TRBD2. The CDR3 loop spans 17 amino acids. J was trimmed by 1 base and V by 2 bases; bases with no gene match: 6. Germline loops: CDR1 SEHNR, CDR2 FQNEAQ (reference sequence). The CDR3 spells CASSLSAGLGNTGELFF. CDR3 nucleotide sequence: TGTGCCAGCAGCTTAAGCGCGGGACTAGGGAACACCGGGGAGCTGTTTTTT.

The chain carries TRBV18 and TRBJ2-3; 12 bases line up with TRBD2. Germline V gives CDR1 KGHSH, CDR2 LQKENI. V dropped 5 bases and J dropped 2; count of bases not matched to a gene: 5. The CDR3 spans 16 residues. For the CDR3, the DNA is TGTGCCAGCTCATTAGGACTAGCGGGAAACACAGATACGCAGTATTTT. Its translation is CASSLGLAGNTDTQYF. Full variable domain (outside the CDR3, taken from reference TRBV18 and TRBJ2-3): NAGVMQNPRHLVRRRGQEARLRCSPMKGHSHVYWYRQLPEEGLKFMVYLQKENIIDESGMPKERFSAEFPKEGPSILRIQQVVRGDSAAYFCASSLGLAGNTDTQYFGPGTRLTVL.

The rearrangement joins TRBV6-5 to TRBJ2-2; D possibly corresponds to TRBD1 (5 bases). The V and J ends lost 7 bases and 3 bases respectively, with 15 bases between them. Germline CDR1 and CDR2: MNHEY and SVGAGI. CDR3 size: 15 residues. In DNA form, the CDR3 reads TGTGCCAGCACCGCCCTAGTCAGGGACACCGGGGAGCTGTTTTTT. This sequence encodes CASTALVRDTGELFF.

The rearrangement joins TRBV6-5 to TRBJ1-2, with 7 bases lining up with TRBD1. Trimming at V came to 6 bases and at J to 2 bases, leaving 3 bases not matched to a gene. The CDR3 covers 13 residues. CDR1 is MNHEY, CDR2 SVGAGI, per germline. The CDR3 DNA is TGTGCCAGCAGCGGGACAGAGAACTATGGCTACACCTTC. This translates into CASSGTENYGYTF.

The chain uses TRBV18 and TRBJ2-5; the match to TRBD2 covers 13 bases. The V segment lost 1 base and the J segment 5 bases; nucleotides outside the gene matches: 7. The CDR3 is 17 amino acids. CDR1 is KGHSH, CDR2 LQKENI, per germline. The CDR3 DNA reads TGTGCCAGCTCACCACTCGGGACTAGCGGGAAGTCGGAGACCCAGTACTTC. Translation gives CASSPLGTSGKSETQYF.

The chain carries TRBV4-1 and TRBJ2-4; a possible D gene is TRBD2 (6 bases). Germline assignment: CDR1 MGHRA and CDR2 YSYEKL. V gave up 0 bases and J gave up 3 bases, with 12 bases separating them. The CDR3 length is 16 residues. In nucleotides, the CDR3 is TGCGCCAGCAGCCAAGATGCGGGAATAGGCAAAAACATTCAGTACTTC. Translating gives CASSQDAGIGKNIQYF.

This sequence joins TRBV15 and TRBJ2-5; D may be TRBD2 (6 bases). CDR1 LNHNV and CDR2 YYDKDF come from the germline V gene (reference sequence). The CDR3 loop spans 15 amino acids. The V end lost 3 bases, the J end lost 1 base, and 12 bases lay between the germline ends. CDR3 nucleotides: TGTGCCACCAGCAGTGAAGGGACTGTCCAAGAGACCCAGTACTTC. It is translated as CATSSEGTVQETQYF. The full variable domain, completed using reference TRBV15 and TRBJ2-5, is DAMVIQNPRYQVTQFGKPVTLSCSQTLNHNVMYWYQQKSSQAPKLLFHYYDKDFNNEADTPDNFQSRRPNTSFCFLDIRSPGLGDTAMYLCATSSEGTVQETQYFGPGTRLLVL.

The genes are TRBV7-9 and TRBJ1-3; D is perhaps TRBD1 (6 bases). V dropped 5 bases and J dropped 3 bases, with 11 bases sitting between them. The CDR3 contains 14 residues. Germline CDR1 is SEHNR and CDR2 is FQNEAQ (reference sequence). CDR3 nucleotide sequence: TGTGCCAGCAGCCTCCGGGACATTGGAAACACCATATATTTT. Translated: CASSLRDIGNTIYF.

This chain joins TRBV14 and TRBJ1-6, with 7 positions matching TRBD1. CDR1 and CDR2 from the germline V gene are SGHDN and FVKESK. Trimming took 4 bases from V and 0 from J; bases not matched to a gene: 15. This CDR3 has 20 residues. CDR3 bases: TGTGCCAGCAGCCTTCCCCGACAGGGTCGGGGCAGCTCCTATAATTCACCCCTCCACTTT. Its protein product is CASSLPRQGRGSSYNSPLHF.

The chain combines TRBV5-6 with TRBJ2-1; possibly TRBD2 for D (6 bases). In germline, CDR1 is SGHDT, CDR2 YYEEEE. V was pared by 3 bases and J by 2 bases, with 15 bases between. The length of the CDR3 is 16 residues. The CDR3 reads CASSSFLGGTYNEQFF. CDR3 in DNA: TGTGCCAGCAGCTCGTTCCTTGGGGGGACCTACAATGAGCAGTTCTTC.

This chain connects TRBV13 to TRBJ2-7, with 13 bases matching TRBD2. This CDR3 spans 17 amino acids. V lost 3 bases to trimming and J lost 7 bases; unmatched junction nucleotides: 12. CDR1 and CDR2 from the germline V gene are PRHDT and FYEKMQ (reference sequence). The CDR3 DNA is TGTGCCAGCAGCTTCTCCACTAGCGGGAGGGCGCTGCGGGAGCAGTACTTC. Translating gives CASSFSTSGRALREQYF.

V usage is TRBV7-8 and J usage is TRBJ2-3, with D unresolved. Trimming left V 3 bases short and J 6 bases short, with 13 bases between. Germline V gives CDR1 SGHVS, CDR2 FQNEAQ. The CDR3 is made up of 14 amino acids. The DNA for the CDR3 is TGTGCCAGCAGCTTTACGAAAAAGCGTGATACGCAGTATTTT. Protein: CASSFTKKRDTQYF.

V gene TRBV7-8 combines with J gene TRBJ1-3, with TRBD1 matching 8 bases. V was clipped by 6 bases and J by 3 bases; unmatched bases: 10. This CDR3 region has 16 residues. Germline V lookup: CDR1 SGHVS, CDR2 FQNEAQ. CDR3 DNA sequence: TGTGCCAGCAGTTTTTCGACAGGGGAATTTGGAAACACCATATATTTT. Encoded protein: CASSFSTGEFGNTIYF.